The rows below give T cell receptor beta chains drawn from one sample of a study of blood T cell repertoires in COVID-19. This table comes from immunoSEQ multiplex PCR, and its TCRdb copy is limited to in-frame clones, with some not included. The sample carries fewer than 250,000 clones, more than 75% recorded once. Sequencing input: peripheral blood. These receptors originate from a human donor in a cohort sampled during active COVID-19. Each CDR3 is given with its conserved first and last residue.

CDR3aa,v_gene,j_gene
CASTAFTGDWNQPQHF,TRBV19,TRBJ1-5
CASRGAYGYTF,TRBV9,TRBJ1-2
CAWSVPRLAYEQYF,TRBV30,TRBJ2-7
CASSLTGVAGTGELFF,TRBV5-1,TRBJ2-2
CASRGAGGGQPQHF,TRBV25-1,TRBJ1-5
CASSLIPGTSFYEQYF,TRBV5-1,TRBJ2-7
CASSSDLGLAGWTGELFF,TRBV10-2,TRBJ2-2
CASSLEGVRQPQHF,TRBV2,TRBJ1-5
CATSDLGETGPVNQPQHF,TRBV24-1,TRBJ1-5
CASKKDDRGPYEQYF,TRBV5-1,TRBJ2-7
CASSVGRGMDTGELFF,TRBV9,TRBJ2-2
CAWSVRQGNTEAFF,TRBV30,TRBJ1-1
CASSSSSYNEQFF,TRBV7-7,TRBJ2-1
CASSYGGINTGELFF,TRBV6-2/TRBV6-3,TRBJ2-2
CASSYRGQGDEQFF,TRBV6-2/TRBV6-3,TRBJ2-1
CASSGGLSNQPQHF,TRBV6-5,TRBJ1-5
CASSLSSGINEKLFF,TRBV7-2,TRBJ1-4
CATSDVSGYQYF,TRBV24-1,TRBJ2-5
CASSFAAGGPSGGELFF,TRBV27,TRBJ2-2
CASSHRRVENSNQPQHF,TRBV27,TRBJ1-5
CASSLAQLNYGYTF,TRBV5-6,TRBJ1-2
CSAIEADRSTDTQYF,TRBV20-1,TRBJ2-3
CASSERWDRAGNTIYF,TRBV6-1,TRBJ1-3
CAWSLGEGTEAFF,TRBV30,TRBJ1-1
CASGGPGAGANVLTF,TRBV7-8,TRBJ2-6
CASSLVGTGEGKLFF,TRBV11-2,TRBJ1-4
CASSLDTGMEKLFF,TRBV5-1,TRBJ1-4
CASSGGYSGNTIYF,TRBV6-6,TRBJ1-3
CSVDLGSQETQYF,TRBV29-1,TRBJ2-5
CASRASGTETQYF,TRBV6-5,TRBJ2-5
CASSLSRDTGEQYF,TRBV7-2,TRBJ2-7
CASSHTGGSADTQYF,TRBV5-1,TRBJ2-3
CASSEQGAIANEQYF,TRBV6-1,TRBJ2-7
CASSIVGTGVMGYTF,TRBV19,TRBJ1-2
CASRTSGNTGELFF,TRBV27,TRBJ2-2
CASSLVLGTGGEQYF,TRBV7-2,TRBJ2-7
CASSATGTNTEAFF,TRBV6-4,TRBJ1-1
CASRTQPGNTGELFF,TRBV5-1,TRBJ2-2
CASSYDRAQPQHF,TRBV6-6,TRBJ1-5
CASSLLAGSGGGVFYEQYF,TRBV27,TRBJ2-7
CASSIGPGKLFF,TRBV19,TRBJ1-4
CASSSLIGGGLAGVSGELFF,TRBV9,TRBJ2-2
CASSSLREEPKNQPQHF,TRBV19,TRBJ1-5
CASSYRQGYAYEQYF,TRBV6-6,TRBJ2-7
CASSQGLAGGQNYEQYF,TRBV11-2,TRBJ2-7
CASSHPGGALYEQYF,TRBV6-2/TRBV6-3,TRBJ2-7
CASSLGPGSPEAFF,TRBV5-1,TRBJ1-1
CASSFDRASLGGYTF,TRBV7-2,TRBJ1-2
CASSLQGSANYGYTF,TRBV28,TRBJ1-2
CASSQGFGGQGMNGYTF,TRBV4-1,TRBJ1-2
CASSSGLGLAETDTQYF,TRBV5-6,TRBJ2-3
CASSLGVGPETQYF,TRBV7-2,TRBJ2-5
CASRATGQQEETQYF,TRBV2,TRBJ2-5
CASTTPETQYF,TRBV10-2,TRBJ2-5
CASNGFSNTEAFF,TRBV7-9,TRBJ1-1
CASSHSGTVHTEAFF,TRBV4-3,TRBJ1-1
CASARGGTRLNNEQFF,TRBV7-2,TRBJ2-1